This is a list of T cell receptor beta chains from one sample in a study of CD8+ T cells in alopecia areata. Assay used: immunoSEQ multiplex PCR; TCRdb lists only in-frame clones, some missing. The sample contains 120,000 or so clones, around 63% of which appear only once. The starting material was CD4+ T cells sorted from blood, obtained at week 4, from a patient treated with tofacitinib. These receptors were obtained from a human donor with alopecia areata. Both conserved end residues are part of each CDR3. The D gene is left open where the match is weak. Only part of the rows carry a size: once, few, many, or a class if the clone is expanded.

clone size	J gene	V gene	D gene	CDR3 DNA	CDR3 protein
-	TRBJ1-5	TRBV19	-	TGTGCCAGTAGCCAGGGAAGGTTGCAGCCCCAGCATTTT	CASSQGRLQPQHF
-	TRBJ1-2	TRBV6-6	-	TGTGCCAGCAGTTACCCCAACCTTTCGGAAGGCTACACCTTC	CASSYPNLSEGYTF
few	TRBJ2-2	TRBV30	-	TGTGCCTGGACCCGGAGGGTGAACACCGGGGAGCTGTTTTTT	CAWTRRVNTGELFF
-	TRBJ2-3	TRBV29-1	TRBD2	TGCAGCAAGCGGGAGACAGATACGCAGTATTTT	CSKRETDTQYF
-	TRBJ2-1	TRBV5-4	-	TGTGCCAGCAATAGCTTGTACAATGAGCAGTTCTTC	CASNSLYNEQFF
-	TRBJ1-2	TRBV30	-	TGTGCCTGGAGTGTAACCTTCTATGGCTACACCTTC	CAWSVTFYGYTF
once	TRBJ1-2	TRBV9	TRBD1	TGTGCCAGCAGCGCCATAGGACAGGGGATCTATGGCTACACCTTC	CASSAIGQGIYGYTF
-	TRBJ2-7	TRBV6-6	TRBD1	TGTGCCAGCAGATCGGGACAGGGGGGCCTTATGCAGTACTTC	CASRSGQGGLMQYF
-	TRBJ2-1	TRBV27	-	TGTGCCAGCAGCCTCGCCCAGGGCTCCTACAATGAGCAGTTCTTC	CASSLAQGSYNEQFF
-	TRBJ1-2	TRBV2	TRBD1	TGTGCCAGCAGTGGACAGGGGGCGATGAGATACACCTTC	CASSGQGAMRYTF
-	TRBJ2-6	TRBV29-1	TRBD1	TGCAGCGTCCAAGAAGGGGGCGCTAGCTCTGGGGCCAACGTCCTGACTTTC	CSVQEGGASSGANVLTF
few	TRBJ2-1	TRBV6-5	-	TGTGCCAGCAGTTTGAGCCCCTGGGTGCCACGTGAGCAGTTCTTC	CASSLSPWVPREQFF
-	TRBJ1-1	TRBV4-2	-	TGTGCCAGCAGCCAAGATCTAGCGATCCTGAACACTGAAGCTTTCTTT	CASSQDLAILNTEAFF
-	TRBJ1-5	TRBV6-5	-	TGTGCCAGCAGGGTCAGGGTGAATCAGCCCCAGCATTTT	CASRVRVNQPQHF
-	TRBJ2-7	TRBV5-6	-	TGTGCCAGCAGCTTATGGGACGCAACCTACGAGCAGTACTTC	CASSLWDATYEQYF
once	TRBJ2-5	TRBV5-1	TRBD2	TGCGCCAGCAGCTTGACTAGCGGGGGCCTCCAAGAGACCCAGTACTTC	CASSLTSGGLQETQYF